This TCR beta chain emerged from a study of CD8+ T cells in alopecia areata. Findings of the study overall: Resident alphabeta T cells of normal skin are also sequenced in scalp samples. Higher clonality was seen in lesional scalp than in normal scalp, especially in alopecia totalis/universalis. Patients showed less clear TCR sequence sharing than mice, possibly partly because of HLA diversity.

The V gene's germline CDR1 is MNHEY and CDR2 SMNVEV (reference sequence). V was clipped by 6 bases and J by 4 bases, with 9 bases between them. This CDR3 is built from 12 residues. Of note for this clone: The antigen is undetermined.

RNA was isolated and reverse transcribed to cDNA, the sequencing template. Generated by immunoSEQ multiplex PCR, the TCRdb table keeps only in-frame clones and is missing some. Found here are under 150,000 clones, 45% to 50% of them singletons; the top ten hold about 10%. Peripheral blood and lesional scalp punch biopsies came from alopecia areata patients. The sample taken for sequencing was NKG2D-low CD8+ T cells sorted from blood. The chain recombines TRBV27 with TRBJ2-5, with D perhaps TRBD1 or TRBD2 (5 bases each). The clonotype comes from a human donor with alopecia areata. The CDR3 bases are TGTGCCAGCAGCTCTGGGACAGAGACCCAGTACTTC. It translates to CASSSGTETQYF.